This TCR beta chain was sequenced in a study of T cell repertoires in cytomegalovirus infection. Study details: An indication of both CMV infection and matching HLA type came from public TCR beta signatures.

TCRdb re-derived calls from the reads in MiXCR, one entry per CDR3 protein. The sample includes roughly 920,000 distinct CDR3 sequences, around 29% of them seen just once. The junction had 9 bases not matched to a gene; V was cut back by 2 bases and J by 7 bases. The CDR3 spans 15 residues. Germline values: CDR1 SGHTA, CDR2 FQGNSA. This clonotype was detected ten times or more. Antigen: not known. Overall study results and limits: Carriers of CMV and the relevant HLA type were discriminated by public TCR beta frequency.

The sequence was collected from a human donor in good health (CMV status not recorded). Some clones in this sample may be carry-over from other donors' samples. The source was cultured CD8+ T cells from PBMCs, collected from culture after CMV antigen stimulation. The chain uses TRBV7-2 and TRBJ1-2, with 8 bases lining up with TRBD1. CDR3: CASSLYLPGGIGYTF. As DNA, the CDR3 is TGTGCCAGCAGCTTATATCTTCCAGGGGGCATTGGCTACACCTTC.